The 31 T cell receptor beta chains below all came from one sample that was sequenced in a study of T cell repertoires in cytomegalovirus infection. Their cognate antigens are unknown. TCRdb fed the reads into MiXCR, producing one record per CDR3 protein. This table holds fewer than 850,000 distinct CDR3 sequences, about 27% found once. The sample consisted of cultured CD8+ T cells from PBMCs, taken from culture after CMV antigen stimulation. The receptors here all came from a human donor in good health (CMV status not recorded). Some clones in this sample may be carry-over from other donors' samples.

This clonotype was seen only a few times. The chain links TRBV28 to TRBJ2-3; possibly TRBD2 for D (7 bases). Germline CDR1 is MDHEN and CDR2 is SYDVKM. CDR3 length: 17 residues. V lost 3 bases to trimming and J lost 9 bases, with 25 bases between them. CDR3 sequence: CASSFDPRTGGHPTQYF. The CDR3 DNA follows: TGTGCCAGCAGTTTCGATCCCCGGACGGGGGGACACCCGACGCAGTATTTT.

The V call is TRBV7-9, the J call TRBJ2-2; 11 nucleotides agree with TRBD2. Germline V gene data show CDR1 as SEHNR and CDR2 as FQNEAQ (reference sequence). This CDR3 spans 18 amino acids. Trimming removed 4 bases from V and 3 bases from J; junction bases left unmatched: 10. The CDR3 loop is CASSSPSSGGSHTGELFF. CDR3 DNA sequence: TGTGCCAGCAGCTCGCCTTCTAGCGGGGGGTCCCACACCGGGGAGCTGTTTTTT.

The rearrangement uses TRBV10-3 and TRBJ1-6, with 8 positions matching TRBD1. V shed 7 bases, J shed 6 bases, and the junction held 5 bases outside the gene matches. The CDR3 contains 14 residues. Per germline, CDR1 ENHRY and CDR2 SYGVKD. The CDR3 DNA reads TGTGCCATCAACCCGACAGGGGTTAATTCACCCCTCCACTTT. This sequence encodes CAINPTGVNSPLHF.

This clonotype was detected a few times. The rearrangement links TRBV4-1 to TRBJ1-1, with a weak D call TRBD1 (5 bases). This CDR3 has 14 amino acids. Trimming took off 4 bases at V and 4 bases at J, with 13 bases between the two ends. The germline V gene has CDR1 MGHRA and CDR2 YSYEKL. The CDR3 DNA sequence: TGCGCCAGCAGCCGTGGAGGGGAAGGCACTGAAGCTTTCTTT. It yields the protein CASSRGGEGTEAFF.

The gene calls are TRBV27 and TRBJ2-7, with a weak D call TRBD2 (7 bases). Germline CDR1 MNHEY, CDR2 SMNVEV (reference sequence). Trimming removed 4 bases from V and 4 bases from J, with 17 bases in between. The CDR3 totals 15 residues. CDR3 loop: CASSSYKGGLYEQYF. The CDR3 nucleotides read TGTGCCAGCAGTTCCTACAAGGGGGGACTATACGAGCAGTACTTC.

This clonotype was counted between two and nine times. The CDR3, as DNA: TGCAGCGTCAGGACAGCGGGAGGCCGTATCGAGCAGTACGTC. Its translation is CSVRTAGGRIEQYV. The V gene is TRBV29-1, the J gene TRBJ2-7; 9 bases are shared with TRBD2. The CDR3 covers 14 residues. V lost 6 bases and J lost 6; bases outside the gene matches: 12. The germline CDR1 and CDR2 sequences are SQVTM and ANQGSEA.

This clonotype was observed at least ten times. V and J are TRBV7-9 and TRBJ2-1, with TRBD2 matching 8 bases. CDR1 and CDR2 (germline): SEHNR, FQNEAQ (reference sequence). Germline trimming cut 5 bases from V and 2 bases from J; bases unmatched to any gene: 11. CDR3 size: 17 residues. CDR3: CASSLQGKRGTYNEQFF. The CDR3 DNA is TGTGCCAGCAGCCTCCAGGGGAAGCGGGGGACCTACAATGAGCAGTTCTTC.

The chain couples TRBV7-9 to TRBJ2-5; D might be TRBD1 (6 bases). The CDR3 consists of 14 residues. Germline CDR1 reads SEHNR; CDR2 reads FQNEAQ (reference sequence). V was clipped by 1 base and J by 0 bases, with 6 bases between them. The CDR3 sequence: CASSLDRDQETQYF. The DNA of the CDR3 is TGTGCCAGCAGCTTAGACAGGGACCAAGAGACCCAGTACTTC. Supplemented by reference TRBV7-9 and TRBJ2-5, the full variable domain reads DTGVSQNPRHKITKRGQNVTFRCDPISEHNRLYWYRQTLGQGPEFLTYFQNEAQLEKSRLLSDRFSAERPKGSFSTLEIQRTEQGDSAMYLCASSLDRDQETQYFGPGTRLLVL.

This clonotype has only a few counts. CDR3 coding DNA: TGTGCCATCAGGACGGAGGCTAGGGATGGCTCTGGGGCCAACGTCCTGACTTTC. It encodes CAIRTEARDGSGANVLTF. The chain has TRBV10-3 and TRBJ2-6; possibly TRBD2 for D (5 bases). The CDR3 has 18 residues. From germline, CDR1 is ENHRY and CDR2 SYGVKD. V was clipped by 6 bases and J by 0 bases, with 18 bases between them.

The V and J genes are TRBV27 and TRBJ2-3; unclear D gene. V was trimmed by 7 bases and J by 8 bases, leaving 13 bases between them. In germline, CDR1 is MNHEY, CDR2 SMNVEV (reference sequence). This CDR3 region has 12 residues. CDR3: CASNSPGPTQYF. CDR3 bases: TGTGCCAGCAACTCTCCGGGCCCTACGCAGTATTTT.

This clonotype was seen a handful of times. This chain connects TRBV5-4 to TRBJ2-7; D is ambiguous. The CDR3 is made up of 13 amino acids. Germline V gene lookup returns CDR1 SGHNT and CDR2 YYREEE (reference sequence). Trimming shortened V by 1 base and J by 0 bases, and 5 bases separated the two germline ends. The CDR3 sequence is CASSLKSSYEQYF. The CDR3 DNA is TGTGCCAGCAGCTTGAAAAGCTCCTACGAGCAGTACTTC.

The chain employs TRBV6-6 and TRBJ2-2, with 9 bases fitting TRBD1. The J segment lost 6 bases and the V segment lost 5 bases, leaving 10 bases of the junction unmatched. The CDR3 sequence is 16 residues long. From germline, CDR1 is MNHNY and CDR2 SVGAGI (reference sequence). The CDR3 loop is CASSPRQGVVPGELFF. The CDR3 nucleotides are TGTGCCAGCAGTCCCCGACAGGGGGTTGTTCCCGGGGAGCTGTTTTTT.

V gene TRBV13 combines with J gene TRBJ1-2; D gene unclear. Looked up from germline, CDR1 is PRHDT and CDR2 is FYEKMQ (reference sequence). Trimming cost V 0 bases and J 4 bases, with 12 bases left between them. This CDR3 has 15 residues. The CDR3 region has the DNA TGTGCCAGCAGCTTAGGCCAGGCAGGCGGCTATGGCTACACCTTC. It yields the protein CASSLGQAGGYGYTF.

V gene TRBV4-1 combines with J gene TRBJ1-6; D remains ambiguous. The CDR3 runs 16 residues. Germline loops: CDR1 MGHRA, CDR2 YSYEKL. Trimming cost V 3 bases and J 10 bases, with 19 bases left between them. CDR3 nucleotide sequence: TGCGCCAGCAGCCAGTCTGCGGGGTATCGAGGCTCACCCCTCCACTTT. This gives the protein CASSQSAGYRGSPLHF.

Of note for this clonotype: An end of the junction differs from the germline gene, which may be a read error. The rearrangement joins TRBV27 to TRBJ2-1; D is possibly TRBD1 (7 bases). CDR3 length: 13 residues. CDR1 is MNHEY and CDR2 is SMNVEV in the germline V gene (reference sequence). The CDR3 DNA reads as TGTGCCTGCAGGGGGGTGGGCTACAATGAGCAGTTCTTC. Its translation: CACRGVGYNEQFF.

V and J are TRBV4-3 and TRBJ1-6, with a weak D call TRBD1 (6 bases). Germline-derived CDR1 and CDR2 are LGHNA and YSLEER. V was clipped by 1 base and J by 10 bases, with 14 bases between them. This CDR3 region has 15 residues. CDR3 in amino acids: CASSQVRDMKSPLHF. CDR3 sequence (DNA): TGCGCCAGCAGCCAAGTGCGGGACATGAAATCACCCCTCCACTTT.

The chain has TRBV6-5 and TRBJ2-1; 9 bases align to TRBD2. The CDR3 covers 14 residues. With V trimmed by 4 bases and J by 4 bases, 2 bases remained unmatched. Germline-derived CDR1 and CDR2 are MNHEY and SVGAGI. CDR3 in DNA: TGTGCCAGCAGTTGGACTAGCGAATACAATGAGCAGTTCTTC. Protein sequence: CASSWTSEYNEQFF.

About this clonotype itself: A read error is possible here, since a much larger clone lies one base away. V gene TRBV29-1 combines with J gene TRBJ2-3; D may be TRBD2 (5 bases). Germline lookup yields CDR1 SQVTM and CDR2 ANQGSEA. The CDR3 has 14 amino acids. CDR3 sequence: CSVLVRASRDTQYF. Here the CDR3 DNA reads TGCAGTGTTCTTGTGCGGGCCTCGCGAGATACGCAGTATTTT.

The chain employs TRBV12-3 or TRBV12-4 and TRBJ2-7; 10 bases agree with TRBD1. The CDR3 is 14 amino acids. Trimming took 4 bases from V and 2 from J; bases not matched to a gene: 2. The CDR3 bases are TGTGCCAGCAGTTGGGGACAGGGGCCCTACGAGCAGTACTTC. Translated: CASSWGQGPYEQYF.

V and J are TRBV19 and TRBJ1-1, with D perhaps matching TRBD1 (5 bases). Per the germline V gene, CDR1 is LNHDA and CDR2 is SQIVND (reference sequence). The CDR3 is made up of 13 amino acids. The germline V and J ends were trimmed by 6 bases and 10 bases, with 18 bases remaining between them. In DNA form, the CDR3 reads TGTGCCAGTAGCCGGGACGCCCTCGACCCAGCTTTCTTT. It specifies CASSRDALDPAFF. Using reference TRBV19 and TRBJ1-1 for the parts outside the CDR3, the full variable domain is DGGITQSPKYLFRKEGQNVTLSCEQNLNHDAMYWYRQDPGQGLRLIYYSQIVNDFQKGDIAEGYSVSREKKESFPLTVTSAQKNPTAFYLCASSRDALDPAFFGQGTRLTVV.

On this clonotype: Being one base from a much bigger clone, this may be a read error. The chain joins TRBV5-4 to TRBJ1-1; D is unclear. The CDR3 spans 13 residues. V lost 0 bases, J lost 1 base, and 4 bases lay in between. CDR1 is SGHNT and CDR2 is YYREEE in the germline V gene (reference sequence). The CDR3: CASSLVANTEAFF. CDR3 nucleotide sequence: TGTGCCAGCAGCTTGGTTGCGAACACTGAAGCTTTCTTT.

The chain recombines TRBV10-3 with TRBJ1-3; D gene ambiguous. V was cut by 9 bases and J by 0 bases, with 12 bases left in between. Per germline, CDR1 ENHRY and CDR2 SYGVKD. CDR3 size: 14 residues. The CDR3 nucleotides are TGTGCCATAAGAACCGGGGTCTCTGGAAACACCATATATTTT. Encoded protein: CAIRTGVSGNTIYF.

The chain recombines TRBV7-9 with TRBJ2-1, with 7 bases lining up with TRBD1. This CDR3 has 13 residues. CDR1 is SEHNR and CDR2 is FQNEAQ in the germline V gene (reference sequence). With V trimmed by 4 bases and J by 9 bases, 6 bases remained unmatched. The CDR3 DNA reads TGTGCCAGCAGCTCGACAGGGTCGAGTGAGCAGTTCTTC. This translates into CASSSTGSSEQFF.

This clonotype was picked up a small number of times. An end of the junction differs from the germline gene, which may be a read error. The rearrangement links TRBV4-1 to TRBJ1-5; unclear D gene. Per germline, CDR1 MGHRA and CDR2 YSYEKL. The CDR3 covers 15 residues. As DNA, the CDR3 is TGCGCCAGCAGGCAAGATCTGGGCAGTAATCAGCCCCAGCATTTT. Encoded protein: CASRQDLGSNQPQHF.

The CDR3 bases are TGTGCCAGCAAAGAGGGGGGAAGCACAGATACGCAGTATTTT. Translating it yields CASKEGGSTDTQYF. The gene calls are TRBV6-1 and TRBJ2-3; either TRBD1 or TRBD2 may supply D (6 bases each). V was shortened by 7 bases and J by 0 bases, with 11 bases between the two germline ends. In germline, CDR1 is MNHNS, CDR2 SASEGT. The CDR3 consists of 14 residues.

This sequence joins TRBV7-2 and TRBJ1-2; D gene ambiguous. Germline V gives CDR1 SGHTA, CDR2 FQGNSA. The V gene lost 4 bases and the J gene lost 13 bases, with 19 bases spanning the gap. The CDR3 is made up of 13 amino acids. Here the CDR3 DNA reads TGTGCCAGCAGCTCGTATAACCCCGGGCCTTTCACCTTC. Its translation: CASSSYNPGPFTF. The variable domain in full, with the rest retrieved from reference TRBV7-2 and TRBJ1-2, is GAGVSQSPSNKVTEKGKDVELRCDPISGHTALYWYRQSLGQGLEFLIYFQGNSAPDKSGLPSDRFSAERTGGSVSTLTIQRTQQEDSAVYLCASSSYNPGPFTFGSGTRLTVV.

With regard to this clonotype: At one end, the junction sequence differs from germline, possibly due to a read error. This rearrangement joins TRBV7-9 to TRBJ2-7, with D possibly being TRBD1 or TRBD2 (5 bases each). The CDR3 is 15 residues long. Germline CDR1 is SEHNR and CDR2 is FQNEAQ (reference sequence). The CDR3 spells CASSFERGSSYERYF. CDR3 in DNA: TGTGCCAGCAGCTTCGAGAGGGGAAGCTCCTACGAGCGGTACTTC.

Many counts were recorded for this clonotype. This sequence joins TRBV7-6 and TRBJ1-2; unclear D gene. Germline lookup yields CDR1 SGHVS and CDR2 FNYEAQ. This CDR3 spans 13 amino acids. V was trimmed by 1 base and J by 8 bases, leaving 11 bases between them. The CDR3 DNA is TGTGCCAGCAGCTTAGACGGCCTAGGAGGCTACACCTTC. Translation: CASSLDGLGGYTF. The full variable domain, in which reference TRBV7-6 and TRBJ1-2 provide the parts outside the CDR3, is GAGVSQSPRYKVTKRGQDVALRCDPISGHVSLYWYRQALGQGPEFLTYFNYEAQQDKSGLPNDRFSAERPEGSISTLTIQRTEQRDSAMYRCASSLDGLGGYTFGSGTRLTVV.

This clonotype was counted between two and nine times. The rearrangement joins TRBV7-9 to TRBJ1-2; unclear D gene. V was cut by 5 bases and J by 6 bases, with 19 bases left in between. The CDR3 runs 15 residues. Germline V gene lookup returns CDR1 SEHNR and CDR2 FQNEAQ (reference sequence). The CDR3 sequence: CASSPGSPFNDGYTF. The CDR3 DNA reads as TGTGCCAGCAGCCCCGGGTCCCCCTTTAATGATGGCTACACCTTC.

This clonotype was seen more than once but under ten times. The chain couples TRBV11-1 to TRBJ1-1, with D maybe TRBD1 (6 bases). The CDR3 totals 17 residues. The germline V and J ends were trimmed by 1 base and 0 bases, with 15 bases remaining between them. CDR1 and CDR2 (germline): SGHAT, FQDESV (reference sequence). The CDR3 DNA reads as TGTGCCAGCAGCTTAGGGGAATTGGGACAACTGAACACTGAAGCTTTCTTT. It encodes CASSLGELGQLNTEAFF.

The rearrangement joins TRBV7-2 to TRBJ1-1; TRBD1 might be the D (5 bases). The V end was cut by 3 bases, the J end by 1 base, with 12 bases between. Germline V gives CDR1 SGHTA, CDR2 FQGNSA. This CDR3 region has 15 residues. The CDR3 sequence: CASSFLGAGNTEAFF. Here the CDR3 DNA reads TGTGCCAGCAGCTTTTTAGGGGCGGGGAACACTGAAGCTTTCTTT.